The 17 T cell receptor beta chains presented below share a single source sample, sequenced in a study of blood T cell repertoires in COVID-19. Generated by immunoSEQ multiplex PCR, the TCRdb table keeps only in-frame clones and is missing some. This table has about 300,000 clones, around 90% appearing once. Input material: peripheral blood. The receptor source for this set is a woman in her twenties or thirties with COVID-19, enrolled during active disease.

The chain combines TRBV12-3 or TRBV12-4 with TRBJ1-1; a weak D match, TRBD1 (5 bases). The CDR3 spans 13 residues. Trimming pared 3 bases from V and 6 bases from J, leaving 11 bases between. The CDR3 protein is CASSFNGAPEAFF. The CDR3, as DNA: TGTGCCAGCAGTTTTAATGGGGCTCCTGAAGCTTTCTTT.

The rearrangement uses TRBV29-1 and TRBJ2-1; TRBD1 agrees at 10 bases. Looked up from germline, CDR1 is SQVTM and CDR2 is ANQGSEA. This CDR3 is built from 13 residues. V was clipped by 7 bases and J by 6 bases; unmatched bases: 6. The CDR3 DNA reads as TGCAGCGGACCGGGACAGGGGCTCAATGAGCAGTTCTTC. Its translation: CSGPGQGLNEQFF.

J is TRBJ2-2 and V is TRBV11-3, with no clear D. V lost 4 bases and J lost 6, with 6 bases in between. Germline CDR1 and CDR2: SGHNT and YENEEA. This CDR3 region has 12 residues. CDR3 bases: TGTGCCAGCAGCTCCCTAGCCGGGGAGCTGTTTTTT. It yields the protein CASSSLAGELFF.

This chain connects TRBV9 to TRBJ1-3; D might be TRBD1 (5 bases). The CDR3 loop spans 14 amino acids. Trimming took off 0 bases at V and 4 bases at J, with 8 bases between the two ends. Germline assignment: CDR1 SGDLS and CDR2 YYNGEE. In DNA form, the CDR3 reads TGTGCCAGCAGCGTAGAGGGGTACGGAAACACCATATATTTT. Its protein product is CASSVEGYGNTIYF.

This sequence joins TRBV9 and TRBJ1-6, with 8 nucleotides matching TRBD1. Germline values: CDR1 SGDLS, CDR2 YYNGEE. The CDR3 is 15 amino acids. Germline trimming cut 0 bases from V and 7 bases from J; bases unmatched to any gene: 3. CDR3 residues: CASSVGQGSNSPLHF. CDR3 DNA sequence: TGTGCCAGCAGCGTAGGACAGGGGTCGAATTCACCCCTCCACTTT.

The V gene is TRBV24-1, the J gene TRBJ1-1, with D possibly matching TRBD1 (5 bases). The CDR3 is 13 residues long. Germline CDR1 and CDR2: KGHDR and SFDVKD. The V end was cut by 7 bases, the J end by 1 base, with 9 bases between. The CDR3: CATRPTGNTEAFF. CDR3 in DNA: TGTGCCACCAGGCCCACAGGGAACACTGAAGCTTTCTTT.

The rearrangement uses TRBV29-1 and TRBJ2-1; D call uncertain. Germline CDR1 and CDR2: SQVTM and ANQGSEA. The length of the CDR3 is 12 residues. The V and J ends lost 7 bases and 5 bases respectively, with 12 bases between them. CDR3 residues: CSAAWADNEQFF. The CDR3 DNA follows: TGCAGCGCCGCCTGGGCCGACAATGAGCAGTTCTTC.

The chain uses TRBV24-1 and TRBJ2-2; TRBD2 agrees at 8 bases. Germline CDR1 reads KGHDR; CDR2 reads SFDVKD. J was trimmed by 6 bases and V by 5 bases; bases with no gene match: 10. This CDR3 region has 16 residues. CDR3 loop: CATSGQGGRSSGELFF. CDR3 DNA: TGTGCCACCAGTGGCCAGGGCGGGAGGAGCTCCGGGGAGCTGTTTTTT.

The chain is built from TRBV7-2 and TRBJ2-1; D remains ambiguous. Trimming took off 1 base at V and 2 bases at J, with 9 bases between the two ends. Germline V gene data show CDR1 as SGHTA and CDR2 as FQGNSA. This CDR3 region has 15 residues. DNA for the CDR3: TGTGCCAGCAGCTTAGTAGAGAGCACCTACAATGAGCAGTTCTTC. Translation gives CASSLVESTYNEQFF.

This chain links TRBV21-1 with TRBJ2-1; TRBD2, as called in the table, went unchecked against the DNA. TRBV21-1 is a pseudogene locus. The CDR3 is 13 amino acids. The CDR3 DNA is TGTGCCAGCAGTGGGGCGGGAGTGAGTGAGCAGTTCTTC. The encoded protein is CASSGAGVSEQFF.

V is TRBV6-1 and J is TRBJ2-5; 8 nucleotides match TRBD2. Germline CDR1 is MNHNS and CDR2 is SASEGT. The V segment lost 7 bases and the J segment 4 bases; nucleotides outside the gene matches: 11. There are 15 residues in the CDR3. This CDR3 is CASTNPSGGTETQYF. CDR3 sequence (DNA): TGTGCCAGCACCAACCCCTCGGGGGGGACAGAGACCCAGTACTTC.

The genes are TRBV3-1 (or the pseudogene TRBV3-2) and TRBJ2-7, with TRBD2 matching 10 bases. Germline trimming cut 1 base from V and 9 bases from J; bases unmatched to any gene: 6. The CDR3 has 14 amino acids. Germline loops: CDR1 LGHDT, CDR2 YNNKEL (reference sequence). CDR3 sequence: CASSQVELAGVQYF. Here the CDR3 DNA reads TGTGCCAGCAGCCAAGTAGAGCTAGCGGGAGTGCAGTACTTC.

The rearrangement links TRBV19 to TRBJ2-3; 9 nucleotides line up with TRBD2. CDR1 LNHDA and CDR2 SQIVND come from the germline V gene (reference sequence). This CDR3 is 19 amino acids long. With 1 base clipped from V and 4 bases from J, the junction kept 15 bases outside the gene matches. The CDR3 loop reads CASSIGLAGRQYVADTQYF. CDR3 nucleotide sequence: TGTGCCAGTAGTATAGGGCTAGCGGGGAGGCAATATGTTGCAGATACGCAGTATTTT.

A remark on this clone: The same CDR3 also results from other DNA sequences found in this sample. This chain links TRBV28 with TRBJ1-1; 7 positions match TRBD1. The junction had 6 bases not matched to a gene; V was cut back by 3 bases and J by 5 bases. This CDR3 comprises 14 residues. The germline V gene has CDR1 MDHEN and CDR2 SYDVKM. In nucleotides, the CDR3 is TGTGCCAGCAGTTTGGGGCAGGGGGGAACTGAAGCTTTCTTT. As protein: CASSLGQGGTEAFF.

The chain uses TRBV18 and TRBJ1-1, with 8 nucleotides matching TRBD1. Germline V gene sequence: CDR1 KGHSH, CDR2 LQKENI. Losses at the gene ends were 6 bases for V and 4 bases for J; bases not matched to a gene: 7. This CDR3 spans 14 amino acids. CDR3 protein: CASSPGQGGTEAFF. The CDR3 region has the DNA TGTGCCAGCTCTCCCGGACAGGGCGGCACTGAAGCTTTCTTT.

The J gene is TRBJ1-6, the V gene TRBV11-3; possibly TRBD1 for D (5 bases). V shed 1 base and J shed 8 bases, with 6 bases lying between them. This CDR3 is built from 13 residues. Germline V lookup: CDR1 SGHNT, CDR2 YENEEA. The CDR3 is CASSLGGDSPLHF. The CDR3, as DNA: TGTGCCAGCAGCTTAGGGGGCGATTCACCCCTCCACTTT.

The chain is built from TRBV29-1 and TRBJ2-7; tentatively, D is TRBD2 (6 bases). V was trimmed by 5 bases and J by 2 bases, leaving 16 bases between them. CDR1 and CDR2 (germline): SQVTM, ANQGSEA. This CDR3 spans 14 amino acids. The CDR3, as DNA: TGCAGCGTTCCCCGGGGGTTTAGCACCTACGAGCAGTACTTC. Translation: CSVPRGFSTYEQYF.